This T cell receptor beta chain is from a study of PD-L1 blockade in urothelial cancer. The overall study: In the mid-2010s, patients got going on atezolizumab, taking 1,200 mg intravenously every 3 weeks. Counts from blood samples showed a median of 141,255 T cells.

As regards this clone: No antigen is known for it.

Stated time point: pretreatment peripheral blood. Per the germline V gene, CDR1 is SGHTA and CDR2 is FQGNSA. Trimming cost V 7 bases and J 7 bases; bases outside gene matches: 9. The CDR3 consists of 15 residues. Profiling relied on immunoSEQ multiplex PCR, and the TCRdb table lists in-frame clones only, not all of them. This table holds roughly 77,000 clones, 65% to 85% found once. Overall study findings and caveats: At the 3-week point, tumor-associated blood clones expanded more in durable-benefit patients.

J is TRBJ2-2 and V is TRBV7-2; 10 nucleotides match TRBD1. This material consisted of PBMCs, taken around atezolizumab (anti-PD-L1) treatment. The TCR was taken from a woman aged 70-85 years with urothelial cancer. CDR3 DNA sequence: TGTGCCAGCATCATGGACAGGGGGAATATCGGGGAGCTGTTTTTT. As protein: CASIMDRGNIGELFF.